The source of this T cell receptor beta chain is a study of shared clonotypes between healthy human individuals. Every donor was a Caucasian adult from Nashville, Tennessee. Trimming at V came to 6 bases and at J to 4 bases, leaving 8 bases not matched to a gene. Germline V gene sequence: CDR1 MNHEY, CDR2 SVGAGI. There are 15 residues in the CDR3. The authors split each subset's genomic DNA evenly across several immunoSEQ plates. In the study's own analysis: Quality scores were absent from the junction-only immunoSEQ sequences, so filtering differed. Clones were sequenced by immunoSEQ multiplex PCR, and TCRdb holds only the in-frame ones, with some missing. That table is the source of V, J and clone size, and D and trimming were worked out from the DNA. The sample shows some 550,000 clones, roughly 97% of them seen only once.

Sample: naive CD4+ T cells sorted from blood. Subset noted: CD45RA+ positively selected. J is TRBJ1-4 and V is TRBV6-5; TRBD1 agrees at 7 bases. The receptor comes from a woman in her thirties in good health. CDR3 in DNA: TGTGCCAGCAGCTCCGACAGGGTCCTTAATGAAAAACTGTTTTTT. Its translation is CASSSDRVLNEKLFF.